A selection of T cell receptor beta chains follows, all from one sample in a study of early T cells in non-severe SARS-CoV-2 infection. MiXCR was run by TCRdb on the 5' RACE reads, yielding one entry per CDR3 protein. The sample includes about 60,000 distinct CDR3 sequences, more than 15% of them seen just once. The sample consisted of whole blood, taken at baseline. These receptor sequences come from an adult who was a healthcare worker with PCR-confirmed SARS-CoV-2 infection or an uninfected control (not recorded which). CDR3s include the opening cysteine and the closing phenylalanine or tryptophan. The D gene is left open where the match is weak. The size entry is marked missing in some rows and otherwise reads once, few, many or a size class.

j_call clone_size d_call v_call cdr3_nt cdr3_aa
TRBJ2-7 few - TRBV28 TGTGCCAGCAGTTTAGGGGGAAAGGACGAGCAGTACTTC CASSLGGKDEQYF
TRBJ2-5 - - TRBV2 TGTGCCAGCGGGACTCAAGAGACCCAGTACTTC CASGTQETQYF
TRBJ2-3 few - TRBV29-1 TGCAGCGTTGGACAACAGGGTCATACGCAGTATTTT CSVGQQGHTQYF
TRBJ2-2 - - TRBV19 TGTGCCAGTAGTATAGCTCGTTTCGGGGAGCTGTTTTTT CASSIARFGELFF
TRBJ1-4 - - TRBV15 TGTGCCACCAGCAGAGAAATCCCCGACAGTAATGAAAAACTGTTTTTT CATSREIPDSNEKLFF
TRBJ2-2 - - TRBV19 TGTGCCAGTACCCGGCGGCGAACGAACACCGGGGAGCTGTTTTTT CASTRRRTNTGELFF
TRBJ2-2 few - TRBV11-3 TGTGCCAGCAGCTCGGACGGTACCTACACCGGGGAGCTGTTTTTT CASSSDGTYTGELFF
TRBJ2-1 few - TRBV7-9 TGTGCCAGCAGCTTAGTCGCCTGGTCCCATGAGCAGTTCTTC CASSLVAWSHEQFF
TRBJ1-2 - TRBD1 TRBV6-2/TRBV6-3 TGTGCCAGCAGGAAGGGACAGCCCAACTATGGCTACACCTTC CASRKGQPNYGYTF
TRBJ2-3 - TRBD2 TRBV6-4 TGTGCCAGCAGTGAACTAGCGGGGAGCACAGATACGCAGTATTTT CASSELAGSTDTQYF
TRBJ2-5 many - TRBV15 TGTGCCACCAGCAGGGACAGCGCCCAAGAGACCCAGTACTTC CATSRDSAQETQYF
TRBJ2-6 few - TRBV6-6 TGTGCCAGCAGTTATCGGGGCTCTGGGGCCAACGTCCTGACTTTC CASSYRGSGANVLTF
TRBJ2-1 many TRBD2 TRBV7-8 TGTGCCAGCAGCTCCCGGGGGGGCAGCGATGAGCAGTTCTTC CASSSRGGSDEQFF
TRBJ2-2 few - TRBV29-1 TGCAGCGTTGAGTCTACAGAGAACACCGGGGAGCTGTTTTTT CSVESTENTGELFF
TRBJ2-5 few - TRBV11-1 TGTGCCAGCAGCCCAAACGAAGAGACCCAGTACTTC CASSPNEETQYF
TRBJ2-7 medium-sized TRBD2 TRBV20-1 TGCAGTGCTAGAGATAGGGGTAGCGGGAGCTACGAGCAGTACTTC CSARDRGSGSYEQYF
TRBJ2-2 few - TRBV24-1 TGTGCCACCGCTATAAATCCCGGGACACCGAACACCGGGGAGCTGTTTTTT CATAINPGTPNTGELFF
TRBJ2-1 - - TRBV7-9 TGTGCCAGCAGCTCCGCGGGACTTTACAATGAGCAGTTCTTC CASSSAGLYNEQFF
TRBJ2-1 - - TRBV3-1 TGTGCCAGCAGCCAAGGTACAGGGATTTACAATGAGCAGTTCTTC CASSQGTGIYNEQFF
TRBJ1-2 few - TRBV6-5 TGTGCCAGCAGTTACCGAGGCCTCAACTATGGCTACACCTTC CASSYRGLNYGYTF
TRBJ2-3 many - TRBV14 TGTGCCAGCAGCCGCCCCGGGACCGGCACAGATACGCAGTATTTT CASSRPGTGTDTQYF
TRBJ2-3 - - TRBV21-1 TGTGCCAGCAGCATAAGGACAGGGAGCACAGATACGCAGTATTTT CASSIRTGSTDTQYF
TRBJ1-1 - TRBD1 TRBV7-2 TGTGCCAGCAGCTCACAGGGGTCAGGGACTGAAGCTTTCTTT CASSSQGSGTEAFF
TRBJ1-5 few - TRBV28 TGTGCCAGCAGTCCCCACTTAATAAATCAGCCCCAGCATTTT CASSPHLINQPQHF
TRBJ1-2 - - TRBV4-3 TGCGCCAGCAGCCAAGTAATATTTCTCCCGGGGAACTATGGCTACACCTTC CASSQVIFLPGNYGYTF
TRBJ2-3 few - TRBV12-3/TRBV12-4 TGTGCCAGCAGTTTAAATTCTGGAGCGGTTGCAGATACGCAGTATTTT CASSLNSGAVADTQYF
TRBJ1-2 - - TRBV7-2 TGTGCCAGCAGCTTAGTTGCGCGGGGGGTTGGCTATGGCTACACCTTC CASSLVARGVGYGYTF
TRBJ2-6 many - TRBV4-1 TGCGCCAGCAGCCAAGTCGGGATCCTCTCTGGGGCCAACGTCCTGACTTTC CASSQVGILSGANVLTF
TRBJ2-1 few - TRBV5-1 TGCGCCAGCATGAGGCTCGATGAGCAGTTCTTC CASMRLDEQFF
TRBJ1-3 - - TRBV28 TGTGCCAGCAGTTTATCACCGGGGACCACTTCTGGAAACACCATATATTTT CASSLSPGTTSGNTIYF
TRBJ2-3 few - TRBV7-9 TGTGCCAGCAGCTTATACTTTGCAGATACGCAGTATTTT CASSLYFADTQYF
TRBJ1-3 - - TRBV3-1 TGTGCCAGCAGCCCACCGGGGTTAGGCAGGGGCAGCTCTGGAAACACCATATATTTT CASSPPGLGRGSSGNTIYF
TRBJ2-7 few TRBD1 TRBV7-6 TGTGCCAGCAGCCTGGACAGGGAAAGGAGGGTGTACGAGCAGTACTTC CASSLDRERRVYEQYF
TRBJ2-3 - - TRBV11-2 TGTGCCAGCAGCTTAGCTGCGGGAACTGCAACAGATACGCAGTATTTT CASSLAAGTATDTQYF
TRBJ1-4 few - TRBV20-1 TGCAGTGCTAGAGGGACAGCCCCAGAACGAAAACTGTTTTTT CSARGTAPERKLFF
TRBJ2-1 - - TRBV6-5 TGTGCCAGCAGTACGGGACGAGACTACAATGAGCAGTTCTTC CASSTGRDYNEQFF
TRBJ1-4 few - TRBV12-3/TRBV12-4 TGTGCCAGCAGTTTAGGAACACACCAAACTAATGAAAAACTGTTTTTT CASSLGTHQTNEKLFF
TRBJ1-1 few - TRBV19 TGTGCCAGTAGTACCACCTCTTATGGGGTTGTGAACACTGAAGCTTTCTTT CASSTTSYGVVNTEAFF
TRBJ2-3 few - TRBV3-1 TGTGCCAGCAGCCAAGAAGGGTCAGGGCGGGCAGATACGCAGTATTTT CASSQEGSGRADTQYF
TRBJ2-1 - TRBD1 TRBV7-6 TGTGCCAGCAGCGACGGACAGGGGGCCAAGGATGAGCAGTTCTTC CASSDGQGAKDEQFF
TRBJ1-6 many TRBD1 TRBV6-1 TGTGCCAGCGCATACGGGGGGACAGACAATTCACCCCTCCACTTT CASAYGGTDNSPLHF
TRBJ1-1 few - TRBV6-5 TGTGCCAGCAGTTACTCGACATCGGGAATTGCTGAAGCTTTCTTT CASSYSTSGIAEAFF
TRBJ1-1 few - TRBV19 TGTGCCAGTAGTATCGGACGGAACACTGAAGCTTTCTTT CASSIGRNTEAFF
TRBJ2-1 - - TRBV6-4 TGTGCCAGCAGTGACTTAGGGATTGATGAGCAGTTCTTC CASSDLGIDEQFF
TRBJ1-3 - - TRBV19 TGTGCCAGTACCATGAGGGGCTCTGGAAACACCATATATTTT CASTMRGSGNTIYF
TRBJ2-7 - TRBD2 TRBV4-3 TGCGCCAGAGCTAGCGGGATCGAAAACTACGAGCAGTACTTC CARASGIENYEQYF
TRBJ2-7 few - TRBV11-2 TGTGCCAGCAGCTTAGTACGGGACATAGGCGAGCAGTACTTC CASSLVRDIGEQYF
TRBJ2-3 - TRBD2 TRBV29-1 TGCAGCGGAAGGACTAGCGGGAGCGGGGATACGCAGTATTTT CSGRTSGSGDTQYF
TRBJ1-1 - TRBD1 TRBV6-2/TRBV6-3 TGTGCCACCCGGGGGCTCAAGACCGGGACAGGGGAGACTGAAGCTTTCTTT CATRGLKTGTGETEAFF
TRBJ2-7 - - TRBV6-5 TGTGCCAGCAGGCGGGCGGGGGCGGACGAGCAGTACTTC CASRRAGADEQYF
TRBJ2-7 - TRBD2 TRBV27 TGTGCCAGCGCGACCCCCAGCGGGAGGGTCCACGAGCAGTACTTC CASATPSGRVHEQYF
TRBJ1-1 few TRBD1 TRBV6-5 TGTGCCAGCAGCTACGGGACAGTACCGAACACTGAAGCTTTCTTT CASSYGTVPNTEAFF
TRBJ2-3 - TRBD2 TRBV4-2 TGTGCCAGCAGCCAACTAGCGGGGGGGTCGGATACGCAGTATTTT CASSQLAGGSDTQYF
TRBJ1-1 - - TRBV18 TGTGCCAGCTCGACGGGGAACACTGAAGCTTTCTTT CASSTGNTEAFF
TRBJ2-7 few - TRBV20-1 TGCAGTGCCCCTAATGCCGCACAATCCTACGAGCAGTACTTC CSAPNAAQSYEQYF
TRBJ2-1 many TRBD2 TRBV5-6 TGTGCCAGCAGCCTGTCAGGACGCACTAGCGCTAATGAGCAGTTCTTC CASSLSGRTSANEQFF
TRBJ1-1 - - TRBV20-1 TGCAGTGCAAGCCAAGGCAGTTTAATGTCGATCACTGAAGCTTTCTTT CSASQGSLMSITEAFF
TRBJ2-5 many - TRBV27 TGTGCCAGCATTGACAGGTTTTCGAGAACCCAGTACTTC CASIDRFSRTQYF
TRBJ1-1 few - TRBV2 TGTGCCAGCAGGGCGAGGGGGGTTCCGAACACTGAAGCTTTCTTT CASRARGVPNTEAFF
TRBJ2-7 few TRBD1 TRBV29-1 TGCAGCGTTGCGGGACAGGGAATCGTCGAGCAGTACTTC CSVAGQGIVEQYF